Listed below are T cell receptor beta chains from one sample, sequenced in a study of shared clonotypes between healthy human individuals. This table comes from immunoSEQ multiplex PCR, and its TCRdb copy is limited to in-frame clones, with some not included. Altogether 2 million to 3 million clones are present, roughly 92% being singletons, with the ten largest covering around 0.14%. The source material was naive CD4+ T cells sorted from blood. The receptor set was obtained from a man between 18 and 35 years old in good health. The conserved cysteine and the conserved F or W are not part of the CDR3 here. Each record gives: J gene, V gene, D gene, CDR3 length, CDR3 protein. The D gene is left open where the match is weak.

j_gene: TRBJ2-7; v_gene: TRBV6-5; d_gene: TRBD2; len: 13; CDR3aa: ASRGRLAGDYEQY
j_gene: TRBJ2-7; v_gene: TRBV28; d_gene: TRBD2; len: 13; CDR3aa: ASSPGEGPPYEQY
j_gene: TRBJ2-7; v_gene: TRBV18; d_gene: NA; len: 11; CDR3aa: ASSPGADREQY
j_gene: TRBJ2-7; v_gene: TRBV27; d_gene: TRBD1; len: 10; CDR3aa: ASSFRQGAPT
j_gene: TRBJ2-2; v_gene: TRBV5-1; d_gene: TRBD1; len: 13; CDR3aa: ASEGTGGNTGELF
j_gene: TRBJ1-2; v_gene: TRBV27; d_gene: TRBD1; len: 13; CDR3aa: ASSSLGTGDYGYT
j_gene: TRBJ2-7; v_gene: TRBV18; d_gene: NA; len: 12; CDR3aa: ASSLGILSYEQY
j_gene: TRBJ2-5; v_gene: TRBV28; d_gene: NA; len: 12; CDR3aa: ASSFIRDRETQY
j_gene: TRBJ2-4; v_gene: TRBV5-4; d_gene: NA; len: 13; CDR3aa: ASSLAPGAKNIQY
j_gene: TRBJ1-3; v_gene: TRBV7-7; d_gene: NA; len: 16; CDR3aa: ASSPGGRQPISGNTIY
j_gene: TRBJ1-1; v_gene: TRBV6-1; d_gene: NA; len: 10; CDR3aa: ASTRVGTEAF
j_gene: TRBJ1-3; v_gene: TRBV7-3; d_gene: NA; len: 15; CDR3aa: ASSSRGMGYDGNTIY
j_gene: TRBJ2-2; v_gene: TRBV18; d_gene: NA; len: 12; CDR3aa: ASSPGRQAGELF
j_gene: TRBJ1-1; v_gene: TRBV19; d_gene: TRBD1; len: 13; CDR3aa: ASSPIDREFTEAF
j_gene: TRBJ1-5; v_gene: TRBV5-4; d_gene: NA; len: 17; CDR3aa: ASSSTYQIRPISNQPQH
j_gene: TRBJ1-5; v_gene: TRBV30; d_gene: TRBD1; len: 10; CDR3aa: AWSRGNQPQH
j_gene: TRBJ2-1; v_gene: TRBV6-4; d_gene: NA; len: 11; CDR3aa: ASSDSKGGEQF
j_gene: TRBJ1-2; v_gene: TRBV6-5; d_gene: NA; len: 12; CDR3aa: ASSPQKALYGYT
j_gene: TRBJ1-4; v_gene: TRBV10-3; d_gene: NA; len: 13; CDR3aa: AISDSRGVEEKLF
j_gene: TRBJ2-7; v_gene: TRBV30; d_gene: NA; len: 16; CDR3aa: AWSFGTGRAFGSYEQY
j_gene: TRBJ1-5; v_gene: TRBV7-9; d_gene: NA; len: 11; CDR3aa: ASSLDPHQPQH
j_gene: TRBJ2-7; v_gene: TRBV19; d_gene: TRBD1; len: 14; CDR3aa: ASSQGQGASSYEQY
j_gene: TRBJ2-7; v_gene: TRBV11-2; d_gene: NA; len: 11; CDR3aa: ASSLASLTGQY
j_gene: TRBJ2-4; v_gene: TRBV7-7; d_gene: TRBD1; len: 11; CDR3aa: ASSPDRGNIQY
j_gene: TRBJ2-3; v_gene: TRBV7-2; d_gene: NA; len: 13; CDR3aa: ASSLSGVGTDTQY
j_gene: TRBJ1-6; v_gene: TRBV18; d_gene: TRBD1; len: 13; CDR3aa: ASSPLQGVDSPLH
j_gene: TRBJ1-6; v_gene: TRBV6-1; d_gene: NA; len: 15; CDR3aa: ASSEIDVSSYNSPLH
j_gene: TRBJ1-1; v_gene: TRBV2; d_gene: NA; len: 12; CDR3aa: ASSERGKNTEAF
j_gene: TRBJ2-2; v_gene: TRBV2; d_gene: NA; len: 11; CDR3aa: ASSDWGSVELF
j_gene: TRBJ2-1; v_gene: TRBV6-1; d_gene: NA; len: 9; CDR3aa: ALDSYNEQF
j_gene: TRBJ1-5; v_gene: TRBV2; d_gene: NA; len: 13; CDR3aa: ASTEGGIRNQPQH
j_gene: TRBJ1-1; v_gene: TRBV28; d_gene: NA; len: 14; CDR3aa: ASSPQSHRVWGEAF
j_gene: TRBJ2-7; v_gene: TRBV6-5; d_gene: NA; len: 11; CDR3aa: ASSLAGSYEQY
j_gene: TRBJ1-2; v_gene: TRBV6-5; d_gene: NA; len: 10; CDR3aa: ASSRRWDGYT
j_gene: TRBJ1-1; v_gene: TRBV6-1; d_gene: NA; len: 13; CDR3aa: ASSEFLVMNTEAF
j_gene: TRBJ2-2; v_gene: TRBV5-4; d_gene: NA; len: 14; CDR3aa: ASSLAGRGNTGELF
j_gene: TRBJ2-3; v_gene: TRBV9; d_gene: TRBD1; len: 13; CDR3aa: ASSVRQGDTDTQY
j_gene: TRBJ1-6; v_gene: TRBV5-4; d_gene: NA; len: 11; CDR3aa: ASSFAGRSPLH
j_gene: TRBJ1-2; v_gene: TRBV15; d_gene: NA; len: 13; CDR3aa: ATSRTPLGTGGYT
j_gene: TRBJ2-3; v_gene: TRBV5-1; d_gene: TRBD1; len: 13; CDR3aa: ASSPGQVSTDTQY
j_gene: TRBJ2-2; v_gene: TRBV2; d_gene: TRBD1; len: 13; CDR3aa: ASSPLGQGQRELF
j_gene: TRBJ2-1; v_gene: TRBV11-2; d_gene: TRBD2; len: 14; CDR3aa: ASSSGLAGGGNEQF
j_gene: TRBJ2-3; v_gene: TRBV18; d_gene: NA; len: 12; CDR3aa: ASSPSGSTDTQY
j_gene: TRBJ1-1; v_gene: TRBV2; d_gene: NA; len: 12; CDR3aa: ASSVIQGHTEAF
j_gene: TRBJ1-2; v_gene: TRBV6-5; d_gene: NA; len: 14; CDR3aa: ASSYSVASGNYGYT
j_gene: TRBJ1-5; v_gene: TRBV6-6; d_gene: TRBD1; len: 14; CDR3aa: ATTEDRGRGNQPQH
j_gene: TRBJ2-5; v_gene: TRBV5-3; d_gene: NA; len: 13; CDR3aa: ARSWGSLPQETQY